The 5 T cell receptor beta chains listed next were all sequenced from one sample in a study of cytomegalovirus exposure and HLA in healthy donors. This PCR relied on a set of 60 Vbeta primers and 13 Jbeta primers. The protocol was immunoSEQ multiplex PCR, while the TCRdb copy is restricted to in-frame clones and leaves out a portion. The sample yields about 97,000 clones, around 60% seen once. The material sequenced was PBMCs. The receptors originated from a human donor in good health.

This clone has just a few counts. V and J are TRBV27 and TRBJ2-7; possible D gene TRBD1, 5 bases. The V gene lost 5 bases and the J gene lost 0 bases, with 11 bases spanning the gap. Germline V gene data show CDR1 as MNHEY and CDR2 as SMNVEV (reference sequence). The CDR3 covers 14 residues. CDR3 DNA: TGTGCCAGCAGTCTCCGACAGAGCTCCTACGAGCAGTACTTC. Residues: CASSLRQSSYEQYF.

CDR3 sequence reads: CASTPTVYGYTF. The CDR3 coding sequence is TGTGCCAGCACCCCGACAGTCTATGGCTACACCTTC. This chain connects TRBV2 to TRBJ1-2; TRBD1 is a possible D gene (5 bases). The CDR3 loop spans 12 amino acids. The germline V gene has CDR1 SNHLY and CDR2 FYNNEI. The V and J ends lost 7 bases and 4 bases respectively, with 10 bases between them.

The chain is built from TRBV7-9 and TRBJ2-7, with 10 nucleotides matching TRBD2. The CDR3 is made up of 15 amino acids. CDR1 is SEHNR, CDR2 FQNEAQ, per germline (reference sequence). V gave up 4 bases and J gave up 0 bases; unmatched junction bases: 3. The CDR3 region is CASSSGTSASYEQYF. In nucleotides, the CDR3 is TGTGCCAGCAGCTCCGGGACTAGCGCCTCCTACGAGCAGTACTTC.

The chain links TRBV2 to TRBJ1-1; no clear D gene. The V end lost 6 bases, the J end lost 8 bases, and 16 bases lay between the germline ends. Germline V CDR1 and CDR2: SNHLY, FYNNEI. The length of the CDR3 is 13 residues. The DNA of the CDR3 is TGTGCCAGCAGCCCCTTGGGGAGCCCCGAAGCTTTCTTT. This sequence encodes CASSPLGSPEAFF.

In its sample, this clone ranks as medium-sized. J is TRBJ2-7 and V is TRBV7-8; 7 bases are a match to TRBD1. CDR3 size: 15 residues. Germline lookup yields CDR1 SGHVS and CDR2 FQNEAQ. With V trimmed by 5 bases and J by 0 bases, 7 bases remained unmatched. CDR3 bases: TGTGCCAGCAGCCATAGGGACAGAGCCTCCTACGAGCAGTACTTC. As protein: CASSHRDRASYEQYF.